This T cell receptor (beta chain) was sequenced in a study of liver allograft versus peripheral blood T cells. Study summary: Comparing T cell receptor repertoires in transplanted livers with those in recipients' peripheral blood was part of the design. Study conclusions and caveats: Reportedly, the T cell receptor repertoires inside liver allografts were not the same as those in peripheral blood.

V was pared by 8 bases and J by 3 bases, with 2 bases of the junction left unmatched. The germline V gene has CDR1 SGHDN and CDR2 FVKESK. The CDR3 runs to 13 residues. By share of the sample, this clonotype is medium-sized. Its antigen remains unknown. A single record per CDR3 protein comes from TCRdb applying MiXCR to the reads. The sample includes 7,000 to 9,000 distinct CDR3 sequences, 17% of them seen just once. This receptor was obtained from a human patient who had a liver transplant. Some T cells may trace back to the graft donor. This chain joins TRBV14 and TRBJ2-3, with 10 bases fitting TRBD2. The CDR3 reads CASALAGTDTQYF. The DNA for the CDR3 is TGTGCCAGCGCACTAGCGGGGACAGATACGCAGTATTTT.